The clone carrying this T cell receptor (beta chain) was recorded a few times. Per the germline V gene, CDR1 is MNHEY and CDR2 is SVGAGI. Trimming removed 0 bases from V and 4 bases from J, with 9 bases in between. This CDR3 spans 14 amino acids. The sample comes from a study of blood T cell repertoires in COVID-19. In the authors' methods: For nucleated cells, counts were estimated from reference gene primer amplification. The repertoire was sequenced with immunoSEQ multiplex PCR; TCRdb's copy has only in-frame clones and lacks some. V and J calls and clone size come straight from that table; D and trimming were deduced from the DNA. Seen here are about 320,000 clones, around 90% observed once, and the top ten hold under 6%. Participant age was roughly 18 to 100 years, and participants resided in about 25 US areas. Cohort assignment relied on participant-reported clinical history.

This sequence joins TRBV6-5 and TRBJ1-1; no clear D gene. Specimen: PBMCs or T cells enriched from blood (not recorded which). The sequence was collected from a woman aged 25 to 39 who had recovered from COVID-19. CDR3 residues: CASSYSTGTTEAFF. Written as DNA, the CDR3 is TGTGCCAGCAGTTACTCGACGGGTACCACTGAAGCTTTCTTT.